The 2 T cell receptor beta chains in this list originate from one sample, sequenced in a study of human T cells and chemical hapten exposure. Time point defined: pre-sensitization, week 0. Treatment given: therapeutic diphenylcyclopropenone sensitization with weekly scalp DPC. One entry per CDR3 protein results from TCRdb running MiXCR on the RACE reads. The table has 95,000 to 150,000 distinct CDR3 sequences, about 14% seen once. Sequencing used whole blood, obtained in connection with sensitization to the hapten diphenylcyclopropenone (DPC). These receptors were obtained from a woman in her late teens or twenties with alopecia areata. Some clones in this sample may be carry-over from other donors' samples.

This chain uses TRBV6-5 with TRBJ2-1; 10 nucleotides agree with TRBD2. J lost 0 bases, V lost 6 bases, and 11 bases had no gene match. The CDR3 loop spans 18 amino acids. Germline V gene data show CDR1 as MNHEY and CDR2 as SVGAGI. The DNA of the CDR3 is TGTGCCAGCAGGAATCTAGCGGGGGTTCGAAGCTCCTACAATGAGCAGTTCTTC. It encodes CASRNLAGVRSSYNEQFF.

On this clonotype itself: Since a much larger clone is just one base distant, this may be a read error. J is TRBJ1-1 and V is TRBV24-1; TRBD1 might be the D (5 bases). Per the germline V gene, CDR1 is KGHDR and CDR2 is SFDVKD. V was clipped by 7 bases and J by 1 base, with 9 bases between them. The CDR3 sequence is 13 residues long. The DNA of the CDR3 is TGTGCCACCAGCCGAGGGGAGAACACTGAAGCTTTCTTT. It translates to CATSRGENTEAFF.